The subject of this entry is one T cell receptor beta chain. The sample belongs to a study of cytomegalovirus exposure and HLA in healthy donors. CDR3 length: 13 amino acids. The germline V gene has CDR1 SGHVS and CDR2 FNYEAQ. V was pared by 8 bases and J by 1 base, with 5 bases of the junction left unmatched. The PCR ran on 60 Vbeta and 13 Jbeta primers. TCRdb's copy holds only in-frame clones and misses some; the assay was immunoSEQ multiplex PCR. Of about 200,000 clones in the sample, roughly 79% were seen once. The source is a man younger than 40 in good health and CMV-seronegative. The chain links TRBV7-6 to TRBJ2-7, with 7 positions matching TRBD2. The sequencing sample was made of PBMCs. The CDR3 coding sequence is TGTGCCAGCGCGAAAGCGGGGTCCTACGAGCAGTACTTC. Residues: CASAKAGSYEQYF.